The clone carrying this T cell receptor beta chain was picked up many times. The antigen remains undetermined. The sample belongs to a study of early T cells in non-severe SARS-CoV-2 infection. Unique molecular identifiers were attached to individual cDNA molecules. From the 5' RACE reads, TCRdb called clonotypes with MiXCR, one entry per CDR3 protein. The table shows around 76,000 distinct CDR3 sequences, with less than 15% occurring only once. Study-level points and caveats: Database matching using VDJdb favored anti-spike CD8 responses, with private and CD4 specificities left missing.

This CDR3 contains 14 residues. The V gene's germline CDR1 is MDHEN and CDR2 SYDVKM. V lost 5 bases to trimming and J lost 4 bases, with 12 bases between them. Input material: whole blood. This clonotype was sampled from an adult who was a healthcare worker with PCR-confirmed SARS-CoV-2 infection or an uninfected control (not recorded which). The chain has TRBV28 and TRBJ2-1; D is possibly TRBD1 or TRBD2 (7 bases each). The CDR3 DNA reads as TGTGCCAGCAGTCCAGGGGGGGGGTACAATGAGCAGTTCTTC. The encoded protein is CASSPGGGYNEQFF.